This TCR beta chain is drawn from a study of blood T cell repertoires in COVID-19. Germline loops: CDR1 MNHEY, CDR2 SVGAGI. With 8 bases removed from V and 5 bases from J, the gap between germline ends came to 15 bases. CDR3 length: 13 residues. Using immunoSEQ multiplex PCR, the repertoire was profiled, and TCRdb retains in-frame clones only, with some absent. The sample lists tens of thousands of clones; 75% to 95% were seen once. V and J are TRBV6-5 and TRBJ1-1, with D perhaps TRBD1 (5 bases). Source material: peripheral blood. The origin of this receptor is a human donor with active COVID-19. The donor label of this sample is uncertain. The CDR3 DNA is TGTGCCAGCTTCCCCACGACAGAAACTGAAGCTTTCTTT. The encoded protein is CASFPTTETEAFF.